This TCR beta chain was recorded in a study of early T cells in non-severe SARS-CoV-2 infection. Study-level information: Chains were unpaired, as sequencing was done on bulk RNA from unsorted whole blood.

The CDR3 has 15 residues. In germline, CDR1 is MNHEY, CDR2 SVGAGI. V lost 2 bases, J lost 1 base, and 10 bases lay in between. Individual cDNA molecules each received unique molecular identifiers attached to them. TCRdb re-analysed the 5' RACE reads in MiXCR, keeping a single row per CDR3 protein. The table includes around 21,000 distinct CDR3 sequences, under 4.5% detected once. Whole-study findings and limits: VDJdb matching skewed toward anti-spike CD8 responses, missing private and CD4 specificities.

In this sample, this clonotype turned up many times. Its antigen is currently unknown. This chain joins TRBV6-5 and TRBJ2-3, with no clear D. The sample was whole blood. The receptor was isolated from an adult who was a healthcare worker with PCR-confirmed SARS-CoV-2 infection or an uninfected control (not recorded which). CDR3: CASSYDKPRTDTQYF. CDR3 in DNA: TGTGCCAGCAGTTACGACAAACCTCGCACAGATACGCAGTATTTT.